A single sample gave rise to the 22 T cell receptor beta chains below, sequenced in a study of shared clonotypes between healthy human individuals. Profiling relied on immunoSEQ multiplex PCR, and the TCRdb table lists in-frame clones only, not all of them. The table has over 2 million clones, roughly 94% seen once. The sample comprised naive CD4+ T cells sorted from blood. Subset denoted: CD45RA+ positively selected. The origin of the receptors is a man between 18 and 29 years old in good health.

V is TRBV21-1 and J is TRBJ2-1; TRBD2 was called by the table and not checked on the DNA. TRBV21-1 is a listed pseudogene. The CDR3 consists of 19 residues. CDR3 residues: CASSKIKRIPSRRDNEQFF. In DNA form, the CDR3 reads TGTGCCAGCAGCAAAATCAAGCGTATTCCTAGCCGGAGAGATAATGAGCAGTTCTTC.

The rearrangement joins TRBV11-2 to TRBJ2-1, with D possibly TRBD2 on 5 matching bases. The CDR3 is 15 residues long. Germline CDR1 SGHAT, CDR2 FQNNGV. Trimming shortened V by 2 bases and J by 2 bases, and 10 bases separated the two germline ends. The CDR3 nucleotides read TGTGCCAGCAGCTTACTCAGCGGAACCTACAATGAGCAGTTCTTC. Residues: CASSLLSGTYNEQFF.

CDR3: CASSSGTQIFSYNSPLHF. The DNA of the CDR3 is TGTGCCAGCAGTTCCGGGACGCAAATCTTCTCCTATAATTCACCCCTCCACTTT. This rearrangement joins TRBV27 to TRBJ1-6, with TRBD1 as a possible D gene (5 bases). Trimming took off 4 bases at V and 0 bases at J, with 16 bases between the two ends. CDR1 and CDR2 from the germline V gene are MNHEY and SMNVEV (reference sequence). The CDR3 consists of 18 residues.

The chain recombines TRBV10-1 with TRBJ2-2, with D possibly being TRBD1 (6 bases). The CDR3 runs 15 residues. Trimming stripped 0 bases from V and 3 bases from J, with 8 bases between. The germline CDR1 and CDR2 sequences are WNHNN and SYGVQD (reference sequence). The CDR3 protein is CASSESGHYTGELFF. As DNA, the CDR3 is TGCGCCAGCAGTGAGTCGGGACATTACACCGGGGAGCTGTTTTTT.

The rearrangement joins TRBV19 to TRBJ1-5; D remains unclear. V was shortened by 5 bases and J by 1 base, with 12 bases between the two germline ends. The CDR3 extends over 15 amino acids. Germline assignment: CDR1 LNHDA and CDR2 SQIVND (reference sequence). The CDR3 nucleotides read TGTGCCAGTAGTGAAGTCAGCCTAAGCAATCAGCCCCAGCATTTT. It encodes CASSEVSLSNQPQHF.

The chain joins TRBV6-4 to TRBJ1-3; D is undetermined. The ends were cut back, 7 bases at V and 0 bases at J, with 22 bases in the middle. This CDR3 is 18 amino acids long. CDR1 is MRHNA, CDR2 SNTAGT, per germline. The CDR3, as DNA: TGTGCCAGCATGATCGCCTGCTGGGCCCCCAGCTCTGGAAACACCATATATTTT. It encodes CASMIACWAPSSGNTIYF.

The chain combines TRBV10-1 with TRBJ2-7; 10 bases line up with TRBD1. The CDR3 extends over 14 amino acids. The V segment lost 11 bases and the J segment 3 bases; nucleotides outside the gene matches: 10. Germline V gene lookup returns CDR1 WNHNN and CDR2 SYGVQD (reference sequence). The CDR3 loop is CARLRTGGFYEQYF. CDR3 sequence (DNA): TGCGCCCGCCTCCGGACAGGGGGTTTCTACGAGCAGTACTTC.

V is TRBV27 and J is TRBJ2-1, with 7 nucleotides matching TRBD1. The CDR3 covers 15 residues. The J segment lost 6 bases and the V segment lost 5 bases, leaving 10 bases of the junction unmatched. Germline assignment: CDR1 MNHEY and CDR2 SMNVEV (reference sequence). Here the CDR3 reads CASSPISRTGNEQFF. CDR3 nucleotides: TGTGCCAGCAGTCCGATCAGCCGGACAGGCAATGAGCAGTTCTTC.

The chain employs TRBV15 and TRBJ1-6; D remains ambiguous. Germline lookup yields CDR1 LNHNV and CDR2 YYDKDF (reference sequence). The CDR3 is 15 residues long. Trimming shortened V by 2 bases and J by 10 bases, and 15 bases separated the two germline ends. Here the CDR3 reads CATSRSGLSESPLHF. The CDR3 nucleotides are TGTGCCACCAGCAGAAGTGGCCTATCGGAATCACCCCTCCACTTT.

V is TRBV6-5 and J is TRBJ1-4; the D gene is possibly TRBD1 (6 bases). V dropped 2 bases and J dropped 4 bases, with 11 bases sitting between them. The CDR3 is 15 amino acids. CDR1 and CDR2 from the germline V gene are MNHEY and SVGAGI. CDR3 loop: CASSYGGGFNEKLFF. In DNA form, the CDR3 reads TGTGCCAGCAGTTACGGCGGGGGCTTTAATGAAAAACTGTTTTTT.

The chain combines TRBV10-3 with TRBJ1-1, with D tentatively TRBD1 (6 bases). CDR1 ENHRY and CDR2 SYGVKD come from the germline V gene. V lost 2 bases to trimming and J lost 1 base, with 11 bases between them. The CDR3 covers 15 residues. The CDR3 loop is CAISEPGQPNTEAFF. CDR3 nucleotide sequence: TGTGCCATCAGTGAGCCGGGACAACCGAACACTGAAGCTTTCTTT.

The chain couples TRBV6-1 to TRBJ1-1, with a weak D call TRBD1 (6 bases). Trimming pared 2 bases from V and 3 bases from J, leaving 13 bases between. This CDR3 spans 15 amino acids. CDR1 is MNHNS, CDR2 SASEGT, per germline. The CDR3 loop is CASSEPQGLYTEAFF. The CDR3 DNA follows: TGTGCCAGCAGTGAACCCCAGGGGCTTTACACTGAAGCTTTCTTT.

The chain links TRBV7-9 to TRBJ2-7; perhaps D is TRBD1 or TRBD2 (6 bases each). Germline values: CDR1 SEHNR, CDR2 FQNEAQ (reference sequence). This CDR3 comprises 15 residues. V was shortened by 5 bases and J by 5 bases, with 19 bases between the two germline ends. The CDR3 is CASSPSRGGKDEQYF. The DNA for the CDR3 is TGTGCCAGCAGCCCAAGCAGAGGGGGGAAAGACGAGCAGTACTTC.

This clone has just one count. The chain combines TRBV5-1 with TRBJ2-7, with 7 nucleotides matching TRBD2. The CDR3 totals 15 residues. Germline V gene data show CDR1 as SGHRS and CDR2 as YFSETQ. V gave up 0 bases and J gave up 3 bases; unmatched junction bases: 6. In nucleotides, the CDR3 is TGCGCCAGCAGCTTGGGCGGGAGTAGCGGCTACGAGCAGTACTTC. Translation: CASSLGGSSGYEQYF.

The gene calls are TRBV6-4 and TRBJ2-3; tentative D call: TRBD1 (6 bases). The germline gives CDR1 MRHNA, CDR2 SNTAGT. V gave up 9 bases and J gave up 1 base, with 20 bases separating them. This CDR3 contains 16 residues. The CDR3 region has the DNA TGTGCCAGTCATCGAACCAGGGGATGGGGCACAGATACGCAGTATTTT. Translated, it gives CASHRTRGWGTDTQYF.

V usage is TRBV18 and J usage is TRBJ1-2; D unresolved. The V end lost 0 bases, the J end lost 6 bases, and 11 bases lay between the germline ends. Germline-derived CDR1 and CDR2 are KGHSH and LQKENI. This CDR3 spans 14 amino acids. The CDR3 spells CASSPPSGEDGYTF. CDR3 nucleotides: TGTGCCAGCTCACCACCAAGTGGGGAAGATGGCTACACCTTC.

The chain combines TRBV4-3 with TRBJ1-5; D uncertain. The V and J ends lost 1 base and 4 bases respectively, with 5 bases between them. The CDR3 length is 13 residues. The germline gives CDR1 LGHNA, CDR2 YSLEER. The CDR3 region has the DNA TGCGCCAGCAGCCAAGGGGAAAATCAGCCCCAGCATTTT. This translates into CASSQGENQPQHF.

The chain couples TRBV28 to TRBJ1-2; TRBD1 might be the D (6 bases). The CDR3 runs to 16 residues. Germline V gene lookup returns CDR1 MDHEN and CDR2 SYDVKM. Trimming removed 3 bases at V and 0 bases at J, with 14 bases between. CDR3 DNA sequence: TGTGCCAGCAGTTTTAGTGACAGGAACTCTAACTATGGCTACACCTTC. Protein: CASSFSDRNSNYGYTF.

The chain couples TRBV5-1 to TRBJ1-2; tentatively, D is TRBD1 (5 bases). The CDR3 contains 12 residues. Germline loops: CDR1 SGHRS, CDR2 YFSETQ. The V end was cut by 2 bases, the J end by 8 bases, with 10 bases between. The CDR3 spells CASSFGTRGYTF. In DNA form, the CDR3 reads TGCGCCAGCAGCTTCGGGACGCGGGGCTACACCTTC.

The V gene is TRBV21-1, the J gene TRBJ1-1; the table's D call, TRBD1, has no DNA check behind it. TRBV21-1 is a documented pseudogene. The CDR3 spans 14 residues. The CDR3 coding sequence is TGTGCCAGCAGCAGCTCAGGGGTTTGTACTGAAGCTTTCTTT. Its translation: CASSSSGVCTEAFF.

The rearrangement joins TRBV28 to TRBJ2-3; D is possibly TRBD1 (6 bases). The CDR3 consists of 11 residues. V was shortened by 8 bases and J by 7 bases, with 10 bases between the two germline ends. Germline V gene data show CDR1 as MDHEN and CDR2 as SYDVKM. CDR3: CASSGVNTQYF. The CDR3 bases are TGTGCCAGCTCAGGGGTGAATACGCAGTATTTT.

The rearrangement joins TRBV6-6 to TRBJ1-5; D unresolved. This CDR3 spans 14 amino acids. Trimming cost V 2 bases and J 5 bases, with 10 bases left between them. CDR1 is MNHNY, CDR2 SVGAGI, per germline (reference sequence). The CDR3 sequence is CASSYGPRDQPQHF. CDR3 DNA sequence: TGTGCCAGCAGTTACGGACCAAGGGATCAGCCCCAGCATTTT.